Following are 30 T cell receptor beta chains from one sample sequenced in a study of beta chain features in type 1 diabetes. What was sequenced were expressed TCRB transcripts, since all of the isolated RNA had been reverse transcribed. Clones were read by immunoSEQ multiplex PCR, and TCRdb kept only the in-frame ones, dropping some. The sample holds 110,000 to 150,000 clones, less than 9% seen once. Sequenced: central memory CD4+ T cells from blood. These receptors all stem from a young woman in good health.

This clone was recorded many times. V is TRBV2 and J is TRBJ1-2, with 7 bases lining up with TRBD1. Germline-derived CDR1 and CDR2 are SNHLY and FYNNEI. Trimming cost V 6 bases and J 6 bases; bases outside gene matches: 4. The CDR3 covers 12 residues. This CDR3 is CASRLTGDGYTF. CDR3 DNA: TGTGCCAGCAGGCTAACAGGGGATGGCTACACCTTC.

This clone was picked up many times. The rearrangement joins TRBV5-6 to TRBJ2-5, with TRBD2 identical over 11 bases. The CDR3 extends over 19 amino acids. Trimming removed 4 bases from V and 3 bases from J; junction bases left unmatched: 17. From germline, CDR1 is SGHDT and CDR2 YYEEEE. The CDR3 DNA reads as TGTGCCAGCAGCCTGATTCGTACCTTAGCGGGAGGGCGGAAAGAGACCCAGTACTTC. Translating gives CASSLIRTLAGGRKETQYF.

The chain carries TRBV7-3 and TRBJ2-1; 9 bases line up with TRBD1. Germline loops: CDR1 SGHTA, CDR2 FQGTGA. The CDR3 runs to 15 residues. With 2 bases clipped from V and 3 bases from J, the junction kept 2 bases outside the gene matches. The CDR3 region has the DNA TGTGCCAGCAGCTTAGTGGGACAGGGCTACAATGAGCAGTTCTTC. It codes for CASSLVGQGYNEQFF.

The V call is TRBV10-3, the J call TRBJ2-4, with 9 bases aligning to TRBD1. V was clipped by 11 bases and J by 4 bases; unmatched bases: 6. The CDR3 runs to 13 residues. Germline V gene data show CDR1 as ENHRY and CDR2 as SYGVKD. Here the CDR3 DNA reads TGTGCCCCCCCGGGGACAGGGAAAAACATTCAGTACTTC. Translation: CAPPGTGKNIQYF.

V usage is TRBV15 and J usage is TRBJ2-3; TRBD2 matches at 11 bases. V dropped 0 bases and J dropped 2; count of bases not matched to a gene: 4. The CDR3 has 17 amino acids. Germline lookup yields CDR1 LNHNV and CDR2 YYDKDF (reference sequence). CDR3 loop: CATSREGLADFTDTQYF. CDR3 nucleotide sequence: TGTGCCACCAGCAGAGAGGGACTAGCGGATTTCACAGATACGCAGTATTTT.

Here the CDR3 reads CAISVSLAGGADTQYF. The CDR3 DNA is TGTGCCATCAGTGTATCACTAGCGGGAGGGGCAGATACGCAGTATTTT. This chain connects TRBV10-3 to TRBJ2-3, with TRBD2 identical over 13 bases. The CDR3 length is 16 residues. Germline V CDR1 and CDR2: ENHRY, SYGVKD. V lost 4 bases, J lost 4 bases, and 5 bases stayed unmatched.

V gene TRBV6-5 combines with J gene TRBJ2-7; 16 positions match TRBD2. V shed 5 bases, J shed 7 bases, and the junction held 5 bases outside the gene matches. CDR3 length: 15 amino acids. Germline V gene lookup returns CDR1 MNHEY and CDR2 SVGAGI. The CDR3 reads CASSPGTSGREEQYF. DNA for the CDR3: TGTGCCAGCAGTCCAGGGACTAGCGGGAGGGAGGAGCAGTACTTC.

Here the CDR3 DNA reads TGTGCCAGCTCGCTCGAGTCCTCCTACAATGAGCAGTTCTTC. Amino acid sequence: CASSLESSYNEQFF. The chain carries TRBV18 and TRBJ2-1; D gene uncertain. The CDR3 loop spans 14 amino acids. Germline V gene data show CDR1 as KGHSH and CDR2 as LQKENI. Deletions cut 6 bases from V and 0 bases from J, with 9 bases between.

This clone was picked up a small number of times. The CDR3 is CSAQGNENTIYF. In nucleotides, the CDR3 is TGCAGCGCCCAGGGGAACGAAAACACCATATATTTT. This sequence joins TRBV29-1 and TRBJ1-3, with D perhaps matching TRBD1 (6 bases). The CDR3 runs to 12 residues. The germline V gene encodes CDR1 SQVTM and CDR2 ANQGSEA. Trimming shortened V by 7 bases and J by 6 bases, and 13 bases separated the two germline ends.

In DNA form, the CDR3 reads TGTGCCAGTAGATCTGGGTTAGGACTAGGGCGGACAGATACGCAGTATTTT. Translating it yields CASRSGLGLGRTDTQYF. The chain is built from TRBV19 and TRBJ2-3, with 7 nucleotides matching TRBD2. Trimming at V came to 6 bases and at J to 3 bases, leaving 15 bases not matched to a gene. Per germline, CDR1 LNHDA and CDR2 SQIVND (reference sequence). The CDR3 is 17 amino acids.

The CDR3 nucleotides are TGCGCCAGCAGGGCCGGGACAGAAGATGGCTACACCTTC. Protein product: CASRAGTEDGYTF. V usage is TRBV5-1 and J usage is TRBJ1-2; 7 bases are a match to TRBD1. CDR1 and CDR2 from the germline V gene are SGHRS and YFSETQ. Trimming removed 5 bases from V and 6 bases from J; junction bases left unmatched: 7. The CDR3 runs to 13 residues.

This clone turned up a few times. In the same sample, other DNA sequences code for this CDR3. The rearrangement uses TRBV4-3 and TRBJ2-1, with a weak D call TRBD2 (7 bases). The CDR3 totals 14 residues. The V gene lost 0 bases and the J gene lost 7 bases, with 10 bases spanning the gap. The V gene's germline CDR1 is LGHNA and CDR2 YSLEER. This chain's CDR3 is CASSQEQGGNEQFF. The DNA of the CDR3 is TGCGCCAGCAGCCAAGAACAGGGAGGGAATGAGCAGTTCTTC.

In its sample, this clone was seen a few times. The rearrangement uses TRBV7-6 and TRBJ2-1; the D gene is possibly TRBD2 (6 bases). V gave up 4 bases and J gave up 5 bases, with 15 bases separating them. CDR1 SGHVS and CDR2 FNYEAQ come from the germline V gene. There are 15 residues in the CDR3. This CDR3 reads CASSYPGTRNNEQFF. The CDR3 DNA follows: TGTGCCAGCAGCTACCCCGGGACTCGGAACAATGAGCAGTTCTTC. The variable domain in full, with the rest retrieved from reference TRBV7-6 and TRBJ2-1, is GAGVSQSPRYKVTKRGQDVALRCDPISGHVSLYWYRQALGQGPEFLTYFNYEAQQDKSGLPNDRFSAERPEGSISTLTIQRTEQRDSAMYRCASSYPGTRNNEQFFGPGTRLTVL.

This clone came up many times. The chain employs TRBV28 and TRBJ2-3; 8 bases align to TRBD2. Germline lookup yields CDR1 MDHEN and CDR2 SYDVKM. The length of the CDR3 is 14 residues. V shed 4 bases and J 6 bases; nucleotides not matched to a gene: 6. The DNA for the CDR3 is TGTGCCAGCAGTTCGACTAGCGTCGGGGATACGCAGTATTTT. This sequence encodes CASSSTSVGDTQYF.

V is TRBV5-1 and J is TRBJ2-7; 10 bases match TRBD2. The germline V gene has CDR1 SGHRS and CDR2 YFSETQ. V was pared by 1 base and J by 7 bases, with 11 bases of the junction left unmatched. The CDR3 runs to 16 residues. The CDR3 coding sequence is TGCGCCAGCAGCTTGTCCCTAGCGGGAGCGGTGGGTGAGCAGTACTTC. This gives the protein CASSLSLAGAVGEQYF.

The sample holds many counts of this clone. The chain uses TRBV4-2 and TRBJ2-1, with TRBD2 identical over 13 bases. Germline V lookup: CDR1 LGHNA, CDR2 YNFKEQ. This CDR3 is 17 amino acids long. V lost 0 bases, J lost 7 bases, and 6 bases stayed unmatched. CDR3: CASSQDLETSGRNEQFF. In DNA, the CDR3 is TGTGCCAGCAGCCAAGATCTCGAGACTAGCGGGAGGAATGAGCAGTTCTTC.

In its sample, this clone was seen a few times. The rearrangement uses TRBV27 and TRBJ2-7; 8 bases align to TRBD1. Germline lookup yields CDR1 MNHEY and CDR2 SMNVEV (reference sequence). V shed 8 bases and J 2 bases; nucleotides not matched to a gene: 14. There are 16 residues in the CDR3. The CDR3 loop reads CASHYTGGTKTYEQYF. The CDR3 DNA reads TGTGCCAGCCACTATACAGGGGGAACAAAAACCTACGAGCAGTACTTC.

The V call is TRBV29-1, the J call TRBJ2-7, with TRBD2 matching 11 bases. Germline V lookup: CDR1 SQVTM, CDR2 ANQGSEA. The CDR3 sequence is 17 residues long. V shed 3 bases and J 3 bases; nucleotides not matched to a gene: 13. The CDR3 is CSVEGVAGGPVGYEQYF. The CDR3 bases are TGCAGCGTTGAGGGGGTAGCGGGAGGGCCCGTAGGCTACGAGCAGTACTTC.

This rearrangement joins TRBV5-4 to TRBJ2-6, with D maybe TRBD1 (5 bases). V dropped 5 bases and J dropped 0 bases, with 12 bases sitting between them. The V gene's germline CDR1 is SGHNT and CDR2 YYREEE (reference sequence). The CDR3 runs 16 residues. The CDR3 reads CASSIKQVSGANVLTF. CDR3 nucleotide sequence: TGTGCCAGCAGTATAAAACAGGTCTCTGGGGCCAACGTCCTGACTTTC. The full variable domain, its missing parts supplied by reference TRBV5-4 and TRBJ2-6, is ETGVTQSPTHLIKTRGQQVTLRCSSQSGHNTVSWYQQALGQGPQFIFQYYREEENGRGNFPPRFSGLQFPNYSSELNVNALELDDSALYLCASSIKQVSGANVLTFGAGSRLTVL.

This clone was observed a handful of times. This specimen includes other DNA sequences encoding the same CDR3. The V gene is TRBV4-2, the J gene TRBJ1-5; 11 bases agree with TRBD1. The germline gives CDR1 LGHNA, CDR2 YNFKEQ. This CDR3 has 15 residues. V gave up 2 bases and J gave up 6 bases; unmatched junction bases: 3. The CDR3 loop reads CASSQTGQGGQPQHF. The CDR3 nucleotides are TGTGCCAGCAGCCAAACGGGACAGGGGGGTCAGCCCCAGCATTTT.

This clone has only a few counts. The V gene is TRBV7-8, the J gene TRBJ2-1; D not certain. CDR3 length: 15 amino acids. The germline V and J ends were trimmed by 1 base and 5 bases, with 12 bases remaining between them. In germline, CDR1 is SGHVS, CDR2 FQNEAQ. Here the CDR3 DNA reads TGTGCCAGCAGCTTAGATGAGGCAGTAAACAATGAGCAGTTCTTC. Its protein is CASSLDEAVNNEQFF.

This clone was observed a few times. The chain uses TRBV19 and TRBJ1-2; D perhaps matches TRBD1 (5 bases). This CDR3 spans 12 amino acids. Germline V CDR1 and CDR2: LNHDA, SQIVND (reference sequence). CDR3 DNA: TGTGCTAGCGGGGGAAGGAACTATGGCTACACCTTC. It specifies CASGGRNYGYTF.

This clone has just a few counts. V gene TRBV5-1 combines with J gene TRBJ2-2, with 9 bases aligning to TRBD1. The length of the CDR3 is 18 residues. Germline CDR1 SGHRS, CDR2 YFSETQ. The V segment lost 4 bases and the J segment 0 bases; nucleotides outside the gene matches: 10. The chain's CDR3 is CASSPGPRQGANTGELFF. The CDR3 DNA follows: TGCGCCAGCAGCCCCGGCCCGAGACAGGGGGCGAACACCGGGGAGCTGTTTTTT.

The chain links TRBV30 to TRBJ1-4; 8 bases are a match to TRBD1. Germline CDR1 reads GTSNPN; CDR2 reads SVGIG (reference sequence). Losses at the gene ends were 5 bases for V and 7 bases for J; bases not matched to a gene: 12. The CDR3 extends over 15 amino acids. In DNA, the CDR3 is TGTGCCTGGGGCCGTAAACAGGGGGGTAGTGAAAAACTGTTTTTT. It encodes CAWGRKQGGSEKLFF.

The chain has TRBV5-6 and TRBJ1-1; D gene ambiguous. Per the germline V gene, CDR1 is SGHDT and CDR2 is YYEEEE. V was cut by 1 base and J by 7 bases, with 11 bases left in between. The CDR3 loop spans 13 amino acids. The CDR3 sequence is CASSLLTDGEAFF. CDR3 bases: TGTGCCAGCAGCTTGTTAACAGATGGTGAAGCTTTCTTT.

This clone was counted only a few times. The chain is built from TRBV7-8 and TRBJ2-1, with D possibly TRBD1 on 5 matching bases. The CDR3 is made up of 13 amino acids. The germline CDR1 and CDR2 sequences are SGHVS and FQNEAQ. Trimming stripped 6 bases from V and 3 bases from J, with 9 bases between. Here the CDR3 DNA reads TGTGCCAGCAGGGTTCAGGGCTACAATGAGCAGTTCTTC. This sequence encodes CASRVQGYNEQFF.

In this sample, this clone turned up a few times. The chain couples TRBV9 to TRBJ2-2; TRBD1 matches at 11 bases. The trim removed 0 bases at V and 4 bases at J, leaving 2 bases unmatched. The CDR3 runs 16 residues. Germline CDR1 SGDLS, CDR2 YYNGEE. CDR3 sequence reads: CASSVAGTGGTGELFF. CDR3 DNA: TGTGCCAGCAGCGTAGCCGGGACAGGGGGCACCGGGGAGCTGTTTTTT. Combining the CDR3 with reference TRBV9 and TRBJ2-2 gives the whole variable domain DSGVTQTPKHLITATGQRVTLRCSPRSGDLSVYWYQQSLDQGLQFLIQYYNGEERAKGNILERFSAQQFPDLHSELNLSSLELGDSALYFCASSVAGTGGTGELFFGEGSRLTVL.

This clone came up a few times. The chain employs TRBV7-2 and TRBJ2-7; weak D call: TRBD1 (6 bases). CDR1 and CDR2 from the germline V gene are SGHTA and FQGNSA. Trimming pared 3 bases from V and 6 bases from J, leaving 9 bases between. The CDR3 spans 12 residues. The CDR3 sequence is CASSFLGGEQYF. The DNA for the CDR3 is TGTGCCAGCAGCTTCCTAGGGGGCGAGCAGTACTTC.

This clone has just a few counts. V gene TRBV5-8 combines with J gene TRBJ2-1, with TRBD2 identical over 11 bases. Looked up from germline, CDR1 is SGHTS and CDR2 is YDEGEE. The CDR3 has 17 amino acids. After removal of 4 bases from V and 8 bases from J, the junction contained 14 bases not matched to a gene. The CDR3 loop is CASSLGGSGRAGDEQFF. The CDR3 DNA is TGTGCCAGCAGCCTGGGGGGTAGCGGGAGGGCTGGCGATGAGCAGTTCTTC.

This clone has more than one count but fewer than ten. The chain is built from TRBV18 and TRBJ2-1; TRBD2 might be the D (6 bases). Germline V gene lookup returns CDR1 KGHSH and CDR2 LQKENI. The CDR3 is made up of 17 amino acids. The V gene lost 2 bases and the J gene lost 5 bases, with 19 bases spanning the gap. CDR3 protein: CASSPRAGLRTDNEQFF. The CDR3 DNA follows: TGTGCCAGCTCACCAAGGGCGGGACTCCGAACAGACAATGAGCAGTTCTTC.